This TCR beta chain stems from a study of cytomegalovirus exposure and HLA in healthy donors. PCR was performed using 60 Vbeta and 13 Jbeta primers. Produced via immunoSEQ multiplex PCR; TCRdb's table is partial and in-frame only. The sample lists approximately 79,000 clones; around 79% were seen once. This clone came up a few times. Trimming left V 7 bases short and J 7 bases short, with 10 bases between. Germline V gives CDR1 LNHDA, CDR2 SQIVND (reference sequence). The CDR3 runs 12 residues. Sequenced material: PBMCs. The chain is built from TRBV19 and TRBJ1-4, with D uncertain. This clonotype originated in a man aged 40-49 years in good health and CMV-seronegative. CDR3 sequence reads: CASNSLGEKLFF. The DNA for the CDR3 is TGTGCCAGTAACAGTTTGGGTGAAAAACTGTTTTTT.